These 18 T cell receptor beta chains came from one sample sequenced in a study of T cell responses to AZD1222 COVID-19 vaccine. Data came from immunoSEQ multiplex PCR; TCRdb stores just in-frame clones and leaves some out. The repertoire consists of about 120,000 clones, with about nine tenths occurring once and the leading ten covering 4.5%. The specimen comprised peripheral blood, sampled on day 0 of AZD1222 vaccination. These receptors were collected from an adult in good health.

The V call is TRBV12-3 or TRBV12-4, the J call TRBJ2-2; D gene uncertain. Trimming left V 5 bases short and J 6 bases short, with 7 bases between. There are 12 residues in the CDR3. The CDR3 loop is CASSPAAGELFF. The CDR3 region has the DNA TGTGCCAGCAGTCCCGCGGCCGGGGAGCTGTTTTTT.

The chain joins TRBV30 to TRBJ1-1, with D tentatively TRBD1 (6 bases). V gave up 3 bases and J gave up 3 bases, with 11 bases separating them. The CDR3 loop spans 13 amino acids. CDR1 is GTSNPN, CDR2 SVGIG, per germline (reference sequence). CDR3 in amino acids: CAWSGGGHTEAFF. CDR3 DNA: TGTGCCTGGAGCGGGGGGGGGCACACTGAAGCTTTCTTT.

The J gene is TRBJ2-7, the V gene TRBV6-2 or TRBV6-3; D not certain. From germline, CDR1 is MNHEY and CDR2 SVGEGT. Trimming removed 0 bases at V and 3 bases at J, with 9 bases between. This CDR3 is built from 14 residues. The CDR3 is CASSYSSESYEQYF. The CDR3, as DNA: TGTGCCAGCAGTTACTCGTCCGAAAGCTACGAGCAGTACTTC.

The chain recombines TRBV15 with TRBJ1-2; 8 bases map to TRBD1. From germline, CDR1 is LNHNV and CDR2 YYDKDF (reference sequence). V shed 0 bases and J 5 bases; nucleotides not matched to a gene: 8. The CDR3 has 16 residues. Here the CDR3 DNA reads TGTGCCACCAGCAGAGACTCTCAGGGGGCCCCTTATGGCTACACCTTC. Residues: CATSRDSQGAPYGYTF.

The rearrangement uses TRBV13 and TRBJ2-6; possible D gene TRBD2, 6 bases. V was pared by 5 bases and J by 0 bases, with 17 bases between. CDR1 is PRHDT, CDR2 FYEKMQ, per germline (reference sequence). The CDR3 consists of 18 residues. In DNA form, the CDR3 reads TGTGCCAGCAGCCTCGGACTCCCCGGGAGCTCTGGGGCCAACGTCCTGACTTTC. Translated: CASSLGLPGSSGANVLTF.

This chain links TRBV28 with TRBJ2-7; 10 bases agree with TRBD2. Germline-derived CDR1 and CDR2 are MDHEN and SYDVKM. This CDR3 comprises 14 residues. The V gene end was trimmed by 2 bases and the J gene end by 5 bases; junction bases not matched to a gene: 3. This CDR3 is CASSLPGTSDEQYF. CDR3 DNA: TGTGCCAGCAGTTTACCCGGGACTAGCGACGAGCAGTACTTC.

The chain combines TRBV11-2 with TRBJ1-6, with a weak D call TRBD1 (5 bases). This CDR3 is built from 16 residues. V lost 1 base, J lost 6 bases, and 13 bases lay in between. Germline lookup yields CDR1 SGHAT and CDR2 FQNNGV. The chain's CDR3 is CASSLVTDSFNSPLHF. The CDR3 DNA reads TGTGCCAGCAGCTTAGTGACTGACAGTTTTAATTCACCCCTCCACTTT.

The rearrangement joins TRBV7-6 to TRBJ2-3, with D perhaps TRBD1 or TRBD2 (5 bases each). Per the germline V gene, CDR1 is SGHVS and CDR2 is FNYEAQ. The CDR3 covers 17 residues. V lost 4 bases and J lost 0, with 17 bases in between. The CDR3 spells CASSYGPGTTSTDTQYF. The CDR3 DNA reads TGTGCCAGCAGCTATGGTCCCGGGACCACTAGCACAGATACGCAGTATTTT.

The chain combines TRBV11-2 with TRBJ2-7; 12 bases map to TRBD2. The CDR3 is 15 residues long. J gave up 2 bases and V 4 bases, and 3 bases lay outside the gene matches. CDR1 is SGHAT, CDR2 FQNNGV, per germline. The CDR3 nucleotides read TGTGCCAGCAGCTCAACTAGCGGGGGGACCTACGAGCAGTACTTC. This sequence encodes CASSSTSGGTYEQYF.

V is TRBV30 and J is TRBJ1-2; no definite D call. CDR1 and CDR2 from the germline V gene are GTSNPN and SVGIG (reference sequence). This CDR3 has 15 residues. The germline V and J ends were trimmed by 0 bases and 3 bases, with 14 bases remaining between them. The CDR3 loop reads CAWSVLRRDHYGYTF. In nucleotides, the CDR3 is TGTGCCTGGAGTGTACTCAGGCGAGACCACTATGGCTACACCTTC.

V and J are TRBV9 and TRBJ1-2; no definite D call. The germline CDR1 and CDR2 sequences are SGDLS and YYNGEE. The V and J ends lost 1 base and 2 bases respectively, with 9 bases between them. The CDR3 consists of 14 residues. The CDR3 protein is CASSVSPGNYGYTF. The CDR3 DNA reads TGTGCCAGCAGCGTAAGCCCCGGAAACTATGGCTACACCTTC.

This chain connects TRBV21-1 to TRBJ2-1; TRBD2 was called by the table and not checked on the DNA. TRBV21-1 is designated a pseudogene. This CDR3 spans 18 amino acids. CDR3 coding DNA: TGTGCCAGCAGCAAAGAGAGGGTATTACGGGGGGGCCGGAATGAGCAGTTCTTC. Protein sequence: CASSKERVLRGGRNEQFF.

J is TRBJ1-6 and V is TRBV27; D is uncertain. This CDR3 is 19 amino acids long. Germline CDR1 MNHEY, CDR2 SMNVEV (reference sequence). The V gene lost 2 bases and the J gene lost 0 bases, with 17 bases spanning the gap. The CDR3 nucleotides are TGTGCCAGCAGTTTAATGGTCGGAGGGTCTAACTCCTATAATTCACCCCTCCACTTT. As protein: CASSLMVGGSNSYNSPLHF.

This chain joins TRBV19 and TRBJ1-3; D not certain. The CDR3 length is 16 residues. The ends were cut back, 6 bases at V and 0 bases at J, with 15 bases in the middle. Germline V gene data show CDR1 as LNHDA and CDR2 as SQIVND (reference sequence). CDR3 bases: TGTGCCAGTAGGATGGACGGAACGGTCTCTGGAAACACCATATATTTT. Translation gives CASRMDGTVSGNTIYF.

This rearrangement joins TRBV12-3 or TRBV12-4 to TRBJ1-2; D possibly corresponds to TRBD1 (6 bases). Trimming cost V 5 bases and J 2 bases, with 9 bases left between them. The CDR3 sequence is 13 residues long. The DNA for the CDR3 is TGTGCCAGCAGTCTCGACAGGAACTATGGCTACACCTTC. Residues: CASSLDRNYGYTF.

The CDR3 spells CASSLEPRGIGRQFF. DNA for the CDR3: TGTGCCAGCAGCTTAGAGCCGCGGGGGATCGGTAGGCAGTTCTTC. V usage is TRBV7-3 and J usage is TRBJ2-1; 7 nucleotides align to TRBD2. This CDR3 comprises 15 residues. V lost 2 bases, J lost 12 bases, and 13 bases stayed unmatched. Germline V gene data show CDR1 as SGHTA and CDR2 as FQGTGA.

This clone has a single count. The J gene is TRBJ2-7, the V gene TRBV9; D is uncertain. The V and J ends lost 0 bases and 0 bases respectively, with 4 bases between them. Germline assignment: CDR1 SGDLS and CDR2 YYNGEE. CDR3 length equals 13 residues. CDR3: CASSVALSYEQYF. The CDR3 DNA sequence: TGTGCCAGCAGCGTAGCTCTCTCCTACGAGCAGTACTTC. Together with reference TRBV9 and TRBJ2-7, the CDR3 gives the full variable domain: DSGVTQTPKHLITATGQRVTLRCSPRSGDLSVYWYQQSLDQGLQFLIQYYNGEERAKGNILERFSAQQFPDLHSELNLSSLELGDSALYFCASSVALSYEQYFGPGTRLTVT.

The chain carries TRBV2 and TRBJ2-2; 10 bases fit TRBD2. CDR3 length: 18 residues. Losses at the gene ends were 6 bases for V and 1 base for J; bases not matched to a gene: 11. Germline CDR1 and CDR2: SNHLY and FYNNEI. In DNA form, the CDR3 reads TGTGCCAGCAGGAAGGGGTCGCTAGCGGGGGTGAACACCGGGGAGCTGTTTTTT. It codes for CASRKGSLAGVNTGELFF.